This T cell receptor (beta chain) was sequenced for a study of shared clonotypes between healthy human individuals. The table came from immunoSEQ multiplex PCR; TCRdb's copy has only in-frame clones and leaves some out. Among around 1.1 million clones listed, roughly 80% were seen once. From germline, CDR1 is SGHAT and CDR2 FQNNGV. Trimming removed 0 bases at V and 5 bases at J, with 13 bases between. The CDR3 extends over 15 amino acids. The specimen sequenced was memory CD4+ T cells from PBMCs. Described subset: CD45RA-negative fraction. The sequence was collected from a young man in good health. Some clones in this sample may be carry-over from other donors' samples. This sequence joins TRBV11-2 and TRBJ2-5; D gene unclear. CDR3 sequence: CASSLDNLVGETQYF. CDR3 coding DNA: TGTGCCAGCAGCTTAGATAACCTAGTGGGGGAGACCCAGTACTTC.